The 6 T cell receptor beta chains below come from one sample, sequenced in a study of T cell repertoires in cytomegalovirus infection. TCRdb ran MiXCR on the reads and lists one entry per CDR3 protein. The sample contains around 100,000 distinct CDR3 sequences, 15% to 20% of which appear only once. The sample consisted of PBMCs. The receptors here all came from a human donor in good health (CMV status not recorded). Some clones in this sample may be carry-over from other donors' samples.

This chain links TRBV2 with TRBJ1-4; TRBD1 is a possible D gene (6 bases). Germline V CDR1 and CDR2: SNHLY, FYNNEI. Trimming removed 4 bases at V and 8 bases at J, with 11 bases between. This CDR3 comprises 13 residues. In DNA, the CDR3 is TGTGCCAGCAGTGTGGGGGCTCGGGAAAAACTGTTTTTT. Its protein product is CASSVGAREKLFF.

This clonotype was seen repeatedly, ten times or more. The chain is built from TRBV7-9 and TRBJ2-1; the D gene is possibly TRBD2 (5 bases). V was clipped by 0 bases and J by 7 bases, with 19 bases between them. CDR1 SEHNR and CDR2 FQNEAQ come from the germline V gene (reference sequence). This CDR3 is 17 amino acids long. CDR3 amino acids: CASSLAQKELRVNEQFF. The CDR3 nucleotides are TGTGCCAGCAGCTTAGCGCAAAAGGAGCTGAGGGTGAATGAGCAGTTCTTC.

The chain has TRBV27 and TRBJ1-1, with D tentatively TRBD1 (5 bases). Trimming left V 0 bases short and J 6 bases short, with 11 bases between. Germline V gene sequence: CDR1 MNHEY, CDR2 SMNVEV (reference sequence). This CDR3 has 14 residues. CDR3 loop: CASSLSGLVAEAFF. CDR3 nucleotide sequence: TGTGCCAGCAGTTTATCGGGACTGGTCGCTGAAGCTTTCTTT.

The chain carries TRBV29-1 and TRBJ2-3, with D possibly being TRBD2 (6 bases). Trimming pared 3 bases from V and 3 bases from J, leaving 10 bases between. Germline lookup yields CDR1 SQVTM and CDR2 ANQGSEA. The CDR3 contains 13 residues. Here the CDR3 DNA reads TGCAGCGTTGACGCTGGGGGGACAGATACGCAGTATTTT. Its translation is CSVDAGGTDTQYF.

The V gene is TRBV6-6, the J gene TRBJ2-1, with TRBD2 matching 9 bases. Per germline, CDR1 MNHNY and CDR2 SVGAGI (reference sequence). This CDR3 has 14 amino acids. V trimming: 10 bases; J trimming: 7 bases; junction bases outside the gene matches: 11. CDR3 amino acids: CATFGRGGRNEQFF. In DNA, the CDR3 is TGTGCCACCTTTGGGCGGGGGGGCCGAAATGAGCAGTTCTTC.

At least ten counts were recorded for this clonotype. The CDR3 DNA sequence: TGTGCCAGCAGTTTGGAATCCACCGGGGGCCGTGGCTACACCTTC. It encodes CASSLESTGGRGYTF. V usage is TRBV28 and J usage is TRBJ1-2, with D tentatively TRBD1 (6 bases). V was clipped by 3 bases and J by 7 bases, with 18 bases between them. CDR1 is MDHEN, CDR2 SYDVKM, per germline. This CDR3 region has 15 residues.